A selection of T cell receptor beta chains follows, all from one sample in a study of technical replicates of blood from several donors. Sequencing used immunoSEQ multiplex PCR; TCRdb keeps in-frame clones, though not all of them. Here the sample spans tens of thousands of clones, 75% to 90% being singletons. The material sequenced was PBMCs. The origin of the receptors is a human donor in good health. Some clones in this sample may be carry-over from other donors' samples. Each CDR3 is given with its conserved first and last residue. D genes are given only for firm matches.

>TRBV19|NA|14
CASSPRGINQPQHF
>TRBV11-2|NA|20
CASSLELAMGDGTNTGELFF
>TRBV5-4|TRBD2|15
CASSSSGMYQETQYF
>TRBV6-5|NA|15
CASSYVGLKNTEAFF
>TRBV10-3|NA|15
CANHGQSGGNTEAFF
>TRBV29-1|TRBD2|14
CSARGHSGSYEQYF
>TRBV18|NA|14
CASSPGTQNTEAFF
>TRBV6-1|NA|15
CASSEAGTGRQPQHF
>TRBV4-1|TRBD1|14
CASSQYRDSYEQYF
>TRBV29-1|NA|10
CSAGGLGAFF
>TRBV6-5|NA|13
CASRADLTDTQYF
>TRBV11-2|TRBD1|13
CASSLSGWTGQFF
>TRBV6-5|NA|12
CASRHYRDGYTF
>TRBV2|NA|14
CASSEGRGNQPQHF